The rows below give T cell receptor beta chains drawn from one sample of a study of CD8+ T cells in alopecia areata. Using immunoSEQ multiplex PCR, the repertoire was profiled, and TCRdb retains in-frame clones only, with some absent. Found here are more than 200,000 clones, approximately 40% of them singletons; the top ten hold roughly 2.8%. Material: CD4+ T cells sorted from blood, obtained around week 37, from a patient treated with tofacitinib. These receptors were collected from a human donor with alopecia areata. Both conserved end residues are part of each CDR3. D genes are given only for firm matches. Rows give clone size only sometimes, using once, few, many, or a class for an expanded clone.

size: NA
J: TRBJ2-5
D: TRBD2
V: TRBV15
CDR3: CASSPHAGGGDF
DNA: TGTGCCAGCAGTCCCCATGCGGGGGGCGGTGACTTC

size: NA
J: TRBJ2-5
D: NA
V: TRBV4-1
CDR3: CASSQGTTETQYF
DNA: TGCGCCAGCAGCCAAGGGACTACGGAGACCCAGTACTTC

size: few
J: TRBJ2-5
D: NA
V: TRBV4-3
CDR3: CASSANRLVGETQYF
DNA: TGCGCCAGCAGCGCAAACCGGCTAGTTGGGGAGACCCAGTACTTC

size: few
J: TRBJ2-3
D: TRBD2
V: TRBV29-1
CDR3: CSVSVLAGTDTQYF
DNA: TGCAGCGTTTCAGTTTTAGCGGGGACAGATACGCAGTATTTT

size: NA
J: TRBJ2-7
D: TRBD1
V: TRBV28
CDR3: CASSTDRRSYEQYF
DNA: TGTGCCAGCAGTACGGACAGGAGATCCTACGAGCAGTACTTC

size: NA
J: TRBJ2-5
D: NA
V: TRBV28
CDR3: CASRASKETQYF
DNA: TGTGCCAGCAGGGCTAGCAAGGAGACCCAGTACTTC

size: NA
J: TRBJ1-1
D: NA
V: TRBV30
CDR3: CAWSLRSNTEAFF
DNA: TGTGCCTGGAGTCTACGGTCGAACACTGAAGCTTTCTTT

size: NA
J: TRBJ2-5
D: NA
V: TRBV28
CDR3: CASRLSEETQYF
DNA: TGTGCCAGCAGACTTAGCGAGGAGACCCAGTACTTC

size: NA
J: TRBJ2-7
D: TRBD1
V: TRBV30
CDR3: CAWSPRDRVYEQYF
DNA: TGTGCCTGGAGTCCCCGGGACAGGGTCTACGAGCAGTACTTC

size: NA
J: TRBJ1-4
D: NA
V: TRBV29-1
CDR3: CSVEEQRKLFF
DNA: TGCAGCGTTGAAGAACAGAGAAAACTGTTTTTT

size: NA
J: TRBJ2-1
D: TRBD2
V: TRBV9
CDR3: CASSVGPTSLDEQFF
DNA: TGTGCCAGCAGCGTAGGGCCGACTAGCTTGGATGAGCAGTTCTTC

size: NA
J: TRBJ2-7
D: NA
V: TRBV27
CDR3: CASSFSALGPSEQYF
DNA: TGTGCCAGCAGTTTTTCGGCCTTAGGGCCTTCCGAGCAGTACTTC